This entry features one TCR beta chain sequence. The antigen remains unidentified. The source of the sample is a study of circulating and synovial CD4+ cells in juvenile arthritis. General observations from the study: These blood cells shared more CDR3 sequences with synovium than bulk blood. CPL and bulk CD4 samples differed at least tenfold in T cell genomes.

Some clones are missing from TCRdb's copy, which holds only in-frame ones; the method was immunoSEQ multiplex PCR. The table lists 30,000 to 40,000 clones, roughly 95% of them singletons. The germline gives CDR1 MNHNY, CDR2 SVGAGI (reference sequence). The CDR3 totals 13 residues. Trimming stripped 5 bases from V and 8 bases from J, with 15 bases between. This receptor was taken from a human donor with juvenile idiopathic arthritis. The chain couples TRBV6-6 to TRBJ1-2, with D tentatively TRBD1 (6 bases). The specimen was CD4+ T cells from blood. The CDR3 loop is CASSRQGGSGYTF. The CDR3 coding sequence is TGTGCCAGCAGTCGGCAAGGGGGTTCGGGCTACACCTTC.